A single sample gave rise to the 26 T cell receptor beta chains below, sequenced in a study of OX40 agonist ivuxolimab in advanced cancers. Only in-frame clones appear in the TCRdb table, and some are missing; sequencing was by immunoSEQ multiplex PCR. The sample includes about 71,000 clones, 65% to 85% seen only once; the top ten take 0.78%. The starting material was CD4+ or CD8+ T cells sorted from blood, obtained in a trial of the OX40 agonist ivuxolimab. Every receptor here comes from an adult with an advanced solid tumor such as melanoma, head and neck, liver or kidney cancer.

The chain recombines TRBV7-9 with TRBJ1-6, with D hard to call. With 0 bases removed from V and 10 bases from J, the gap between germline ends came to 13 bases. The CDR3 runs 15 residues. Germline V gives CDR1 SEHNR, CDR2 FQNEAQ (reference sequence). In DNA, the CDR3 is TGTGCCAGCAGCTTAGCGTCGGGGTCTTCATCACCCCTCCACTTT. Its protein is CASSLASGSSSPLHF.

The CDR3 sequence is CASSQGDSGELFF. The CDR3 coding sequence is TGCGCCAGCAGCCAAGGGGACTCCGGGGAGCTGTTTTTT. V gene TRBV4-3 combines with J gene TRBJ2-2; the D gene is possibly TRBD2 (6 bases). The germline CDR1 and CDR2 sequences are LGHNA and YSLEER. The CDR3 is 13 amino acids. Deletions cut 1 base from V and 6 bases from J, with 6 bases between.

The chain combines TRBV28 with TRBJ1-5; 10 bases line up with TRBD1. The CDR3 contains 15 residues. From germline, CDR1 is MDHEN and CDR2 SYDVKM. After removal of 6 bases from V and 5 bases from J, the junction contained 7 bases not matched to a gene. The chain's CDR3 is CASSPTGGGYQPQHF. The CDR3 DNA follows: TGTGCCAGCAGCCCGACAGGGGGCGGGTATCAGCCCCAGCATTTT.

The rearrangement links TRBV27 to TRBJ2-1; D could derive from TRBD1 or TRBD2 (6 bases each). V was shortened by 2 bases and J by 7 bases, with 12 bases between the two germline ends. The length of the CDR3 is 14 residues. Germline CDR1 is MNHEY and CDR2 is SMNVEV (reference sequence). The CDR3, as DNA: TGTGCCAGCAGTTTAGAATGGGGGGCGAATGAGCAGTTCTTC. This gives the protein CASSLEWGANEQFF.

This chain's CDR3 is CASSGGSRPEQYF. The CDR3, as DNA: TGTGCCAGCAGTGGGGGATCGAGACCCGAGCAGTACTTC. This chain joins TRBV6-5 and TRBJ2-7; D is possibly TRBD1 or TRBD2 (5 bases each). The CDR3 totals 13 residues. Germline V gene data show CDR1 as MNHEY and CDR2 as SVGAGI. Trimming shortened V by 5 bases and J by 6 bases, and 14 bases separated the two germline ends.

The DNA of the CDR3 is TGTGCCAGCAGGCGACAGGGAGGGGATCAGCCCCAGCATTTT. It specifies CASRRQGGDQPQHF. V gene TRBV6-6 combines with J gene TRBJ1-5, with TRBD1 matching over 7 bases. The germline V gene has CDR1 MNHNY and CDR2 SVGAGI (reference sequence). CDR3 length: 14 residues. The J segment lost 5 bases and the V segment lost 6 bases, leaving 7 bases of the junction unmatched.

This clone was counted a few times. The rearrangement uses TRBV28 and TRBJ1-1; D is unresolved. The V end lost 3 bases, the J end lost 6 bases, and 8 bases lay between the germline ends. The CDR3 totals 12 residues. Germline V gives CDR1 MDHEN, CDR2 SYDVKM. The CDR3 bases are TGTGCCAGCAGTTTGCAGGTCGCTGAAGCTTTCTTT. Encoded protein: CASSLQVAEAFF.

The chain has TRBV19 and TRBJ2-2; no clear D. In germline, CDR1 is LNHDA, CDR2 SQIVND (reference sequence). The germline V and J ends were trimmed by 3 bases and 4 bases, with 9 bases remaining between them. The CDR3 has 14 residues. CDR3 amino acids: CASSIGQTTGELFF. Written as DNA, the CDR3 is TGTGCCAGTAGTATCGGTCAGACCACCGGGGAGCTGTTTTTT. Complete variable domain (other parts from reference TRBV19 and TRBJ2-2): DGGITQSPKYLFRKEGQNVTLSCEQNLNHDAMYWYRQDPGQGLRLIYYSQIVNDFQKGDIAEGYSVSREKKESFPLTVTSAQKNPTAFYLCASSIGQTTGELFFGEGSRLTVL.

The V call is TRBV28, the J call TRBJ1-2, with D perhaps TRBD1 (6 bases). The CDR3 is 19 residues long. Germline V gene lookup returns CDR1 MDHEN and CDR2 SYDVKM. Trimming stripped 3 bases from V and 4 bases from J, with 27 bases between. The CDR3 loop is CASSFQGKYIGGIFYGYTF. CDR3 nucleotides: TGTGCCAGCAGTTTCCAGGGGAAGTATATAGGAGGGATTTTCTATGGCTACACCTTC.

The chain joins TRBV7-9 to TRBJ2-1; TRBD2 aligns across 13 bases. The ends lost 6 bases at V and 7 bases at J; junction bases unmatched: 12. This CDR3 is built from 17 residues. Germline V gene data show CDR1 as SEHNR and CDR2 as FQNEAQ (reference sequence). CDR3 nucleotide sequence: TGTGCCAGCAGACCGGGACTAGCGGGGAAAGGCCGAAATGAGCAGTTCTTC. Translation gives CASRPGLAGKGRNEQFF.

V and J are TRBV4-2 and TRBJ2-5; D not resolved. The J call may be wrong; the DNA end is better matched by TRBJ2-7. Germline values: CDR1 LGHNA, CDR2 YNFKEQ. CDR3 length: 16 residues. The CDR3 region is CASSQERVDAPYEQYF. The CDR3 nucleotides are TGTGCCAGCAGCCAAGAGCGAGTTGATGCTCCCTACGAGCAGTACTTC.

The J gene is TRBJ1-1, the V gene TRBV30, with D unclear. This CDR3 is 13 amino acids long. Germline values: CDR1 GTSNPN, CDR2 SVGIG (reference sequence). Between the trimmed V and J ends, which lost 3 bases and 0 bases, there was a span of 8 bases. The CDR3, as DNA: TGTGCCTGGAGGAAGGGCCTGAACACTGAAGCTTTCTTT. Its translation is CAWRKGLNTEAFF.

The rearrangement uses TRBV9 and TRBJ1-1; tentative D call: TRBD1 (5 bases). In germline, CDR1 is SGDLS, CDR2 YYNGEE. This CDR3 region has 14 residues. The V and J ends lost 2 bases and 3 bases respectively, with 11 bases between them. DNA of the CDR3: TGTGCCAGCAGCGTTTCAGGGTCGGACACTGAAGCTTTCTTT. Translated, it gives CASSVSGSDTEAFF.

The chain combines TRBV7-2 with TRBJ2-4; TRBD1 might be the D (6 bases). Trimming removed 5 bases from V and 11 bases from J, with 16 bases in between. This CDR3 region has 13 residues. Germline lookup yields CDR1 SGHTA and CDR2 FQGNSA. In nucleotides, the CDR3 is TGTGCCAGCAGCCTCCCCGGACAGCAGGTTCAGTACTTC. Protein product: CASSLPGQQVQYF.

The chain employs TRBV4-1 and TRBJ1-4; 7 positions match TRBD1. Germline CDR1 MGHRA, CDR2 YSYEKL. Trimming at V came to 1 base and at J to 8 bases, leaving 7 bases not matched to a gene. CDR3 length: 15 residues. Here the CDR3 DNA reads TGCGCCAGCAGCCAAGGGGCAGGGGGGATCGAAAAACTGTTTTTT. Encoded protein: CASSQGAGGIEKLFF.

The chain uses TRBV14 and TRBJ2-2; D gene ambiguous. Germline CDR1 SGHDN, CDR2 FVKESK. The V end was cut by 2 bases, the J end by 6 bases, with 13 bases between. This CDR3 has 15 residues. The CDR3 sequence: CASSQSIGVSGELFF. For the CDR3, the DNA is TGTGCCAGCAGCCAATCAATCGGTGTTTCCGGGGAGCTGTTTTTT.

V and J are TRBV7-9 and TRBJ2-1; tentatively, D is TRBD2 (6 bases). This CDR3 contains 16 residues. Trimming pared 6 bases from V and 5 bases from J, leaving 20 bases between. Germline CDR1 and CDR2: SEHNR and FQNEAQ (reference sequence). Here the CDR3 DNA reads TGTGCCAGCAGGACCGAACTCGGGCGGGATGACAATGAGCAGTTCTTC. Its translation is CASRTELGRDDNEQFF.

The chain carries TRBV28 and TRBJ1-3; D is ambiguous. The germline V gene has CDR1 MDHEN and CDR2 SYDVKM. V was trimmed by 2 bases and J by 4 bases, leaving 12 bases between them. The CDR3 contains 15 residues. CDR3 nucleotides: TGTGCCAGCAGTTTAGGCACCATGGGGGGAAACACCATATATTTT. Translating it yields CASSLGTMGGNTIYF. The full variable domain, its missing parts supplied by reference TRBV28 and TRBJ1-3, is DVKVTQSSRYLVKRTGEKVFLECVQDMDHENMFWYRQDPGLGLRLIYFSYDVKMKEKGDIPEGYSVSREKKERFSLILESASTNQTSMYLCASSLGTMGGNTIYFGEGSWLTVV.

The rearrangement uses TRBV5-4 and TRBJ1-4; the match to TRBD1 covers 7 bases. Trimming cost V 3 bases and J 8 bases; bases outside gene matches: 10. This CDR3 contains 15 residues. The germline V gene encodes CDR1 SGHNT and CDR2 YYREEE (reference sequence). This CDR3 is CASSSGGIRGEKLFF. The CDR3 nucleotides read TGTGCCAGCAGCTCAGGGGGAATACGGGGAGAAAAACTGTTTTTT.

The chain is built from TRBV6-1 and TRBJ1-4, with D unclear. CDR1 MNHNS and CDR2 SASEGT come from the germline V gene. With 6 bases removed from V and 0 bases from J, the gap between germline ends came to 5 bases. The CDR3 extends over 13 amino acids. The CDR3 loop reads CASSDTTNEKLFF. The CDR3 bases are TGTGCCAGCAGCGACACAACTAATGAAAAACTGTTTTTT.

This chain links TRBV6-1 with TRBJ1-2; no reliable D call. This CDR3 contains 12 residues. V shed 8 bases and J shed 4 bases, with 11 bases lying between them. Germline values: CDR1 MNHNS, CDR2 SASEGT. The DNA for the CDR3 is TGTGCCAGCGAGGGCACTATCTATGGCTACACCTTC. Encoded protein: CASEGTIYGYTF.

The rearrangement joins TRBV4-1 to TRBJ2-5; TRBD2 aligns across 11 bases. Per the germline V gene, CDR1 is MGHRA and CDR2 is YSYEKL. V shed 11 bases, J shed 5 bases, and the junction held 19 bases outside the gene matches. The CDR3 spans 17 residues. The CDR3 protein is CARPTRLAGGGGETQYF. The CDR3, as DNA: TGCGCCCGTCCCACGCGGCTAGCGGGGGGCGGAGGGGAGACCCAGTACTTC.

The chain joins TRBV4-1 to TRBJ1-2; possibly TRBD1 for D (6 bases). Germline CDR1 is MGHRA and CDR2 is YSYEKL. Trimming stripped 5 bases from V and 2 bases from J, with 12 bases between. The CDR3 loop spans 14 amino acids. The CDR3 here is CASSAPGQNYGYTF. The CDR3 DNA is TGCGCCAGCAGCGCACCGGGACAAAACTATGGCTACACCTTC.

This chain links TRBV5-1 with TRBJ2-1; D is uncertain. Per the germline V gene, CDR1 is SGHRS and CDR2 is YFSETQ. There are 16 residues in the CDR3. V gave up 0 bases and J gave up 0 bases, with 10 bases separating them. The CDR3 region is CASSLGLSSSYNEQFF. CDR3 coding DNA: TGCGCCAGCAGCTTGGGGTTGTCGAGCTCCTACAATGAGCAGTTCTTC.

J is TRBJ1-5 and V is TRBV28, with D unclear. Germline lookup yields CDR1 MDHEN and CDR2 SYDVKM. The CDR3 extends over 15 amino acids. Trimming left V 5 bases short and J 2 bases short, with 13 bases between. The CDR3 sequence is CASSIPQVGNQPQHF. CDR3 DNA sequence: TGTGCCAGCAGTATCCCTCAGGTTGGCAATCAGCCCCAGCATTTT.

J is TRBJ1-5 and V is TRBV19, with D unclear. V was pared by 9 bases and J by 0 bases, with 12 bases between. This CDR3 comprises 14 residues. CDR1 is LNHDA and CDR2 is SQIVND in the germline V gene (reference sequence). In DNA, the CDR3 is TGTGCCAGCTCACTGGTACCTAGCAATCAGCCCCAGCATTTT. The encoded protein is CASSLVPSNQPQHF.